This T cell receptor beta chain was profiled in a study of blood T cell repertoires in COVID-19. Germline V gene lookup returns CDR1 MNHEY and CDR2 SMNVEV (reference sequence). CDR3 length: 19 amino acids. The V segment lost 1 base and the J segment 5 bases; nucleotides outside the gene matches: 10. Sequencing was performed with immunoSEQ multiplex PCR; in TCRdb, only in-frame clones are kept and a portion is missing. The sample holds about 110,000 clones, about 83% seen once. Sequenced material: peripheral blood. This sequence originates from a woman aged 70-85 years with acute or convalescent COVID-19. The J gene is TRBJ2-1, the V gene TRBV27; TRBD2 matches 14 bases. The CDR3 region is CASSLFGLAGGASHNEQFF. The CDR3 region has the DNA TGTGCCAGCAGTTTATTTGGACTAGCGGGAGGAGCTTCTCACAATGAGCAGTTCTTC.